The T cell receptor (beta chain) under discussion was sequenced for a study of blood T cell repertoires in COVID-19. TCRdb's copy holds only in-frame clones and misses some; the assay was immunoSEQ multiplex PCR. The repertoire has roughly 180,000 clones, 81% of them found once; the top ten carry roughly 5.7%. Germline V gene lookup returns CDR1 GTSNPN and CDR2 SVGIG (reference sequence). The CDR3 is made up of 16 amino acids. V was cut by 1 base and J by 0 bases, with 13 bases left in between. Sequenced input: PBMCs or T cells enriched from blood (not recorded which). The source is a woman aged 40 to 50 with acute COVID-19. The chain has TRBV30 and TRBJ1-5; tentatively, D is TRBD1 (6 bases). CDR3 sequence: CAWSEQGRDSNQPQHF. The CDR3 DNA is TGTGCCTGGAGTGAACAGGGTAGGGATAGCAATCAGCCCCAGCATTTT. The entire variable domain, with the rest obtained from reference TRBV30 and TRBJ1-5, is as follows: SQTIHQWPATLVQPVGSPLSLECTVEGTSNPNLYWYRQAAGRGLQLLFYSVGIGQISSEVPQNLSASRPQDRQFILSSKKLLLSDSGFYLCAWSEQGRDSNQPQHFGDGTRLSIL.